Included here is one TCR beta chain sequence, with context. In the original workflow: By means of reference gene primer amplification, nucleated cell counts were estimated. The assay was immunoSEQ multiplex PCR, and TCRdb's table has in-frame clones only and misses some. That table gives V, J and clone size, and the DNA gave D and trimming. Of around 120,000 clones in the sample, 78% were seen once. The sample comes from a study of blood T cell repertoires in COVID-19. Germline CDR1 is SGHAT and CDR2 is FQDESV (reference sequence). This CDR3 has 14 residues. Losses at the gene ends were 6 bases for V and 1 base for J; bases not matched to a gene: 2.

This clonotype originated in a man in his 70s with acute or convalescent COVID-19. Sequenced material: peripheral blood. V gene TRBV11-1 combines with J gene TRBJ2-5; 10 bases align to TRBD2. The CDR3 DNA reads as TGTGCCAGCAGAATAGCGGGGGGCCAAGAGACCCAGTACTTC. As protein: CASRIAGGQETQYF.